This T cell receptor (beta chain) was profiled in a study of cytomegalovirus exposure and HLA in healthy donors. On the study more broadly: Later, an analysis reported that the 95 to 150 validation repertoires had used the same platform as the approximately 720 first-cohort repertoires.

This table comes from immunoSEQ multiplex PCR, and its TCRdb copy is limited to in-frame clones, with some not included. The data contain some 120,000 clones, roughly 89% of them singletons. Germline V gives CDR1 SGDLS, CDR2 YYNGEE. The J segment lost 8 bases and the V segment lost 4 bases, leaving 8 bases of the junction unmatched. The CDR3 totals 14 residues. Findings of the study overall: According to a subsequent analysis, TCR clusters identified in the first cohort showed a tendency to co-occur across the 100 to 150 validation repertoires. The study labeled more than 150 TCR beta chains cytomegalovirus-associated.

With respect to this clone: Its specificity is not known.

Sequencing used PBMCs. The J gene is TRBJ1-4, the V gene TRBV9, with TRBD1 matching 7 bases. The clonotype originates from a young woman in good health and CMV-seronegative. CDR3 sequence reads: CASSLTTGPEKLFF. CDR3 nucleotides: TGTGCCAGCAGCTTAACGACAGGGCCCGAAAAACTGTTTTTT.